Presented here are 26 T cell receptor beta chains from one specimen sequenced in a study of CD8+CD57+ T cells in acquired aplastic anemia. The study profiled TCR beta VDJ and CDR3 using genomic DNA as template. TCRdb reanalysed the reads using MiXCR and keeps one entry per CDR3 protein. Of 400,000 to 450,000 distinct CDR3 sequences listed, 55% to 70% were seen once; the top ten hold 3% to 5%. Sequenced: sorted CD4+, CD8+, or CD8+CD57+ T cells (not recorded which) from PBMCs. All receptors derive from a human donor in good health, serving as a control.

In the case of this clonotype: The final CDR3 position lacks the conserved phenylalanine or tryptophan, pointing to a likely read error. It is unclear where the CDR3 begins or ends on the DNA, so no DNA is shown, and the CDR3 is as TCRdb lists it. The chain uses TRBV7-2 and TRBJ2-1. Germline V lookup: CDR1 SGHTA, CDR2 FQGNSA. The CDR3 adds up to 13 amino acids, both ends counted. CDR3 sequence reads: CASCGANYGETFG.

A remark on this clonotype: This may stem from a read error, because a much larger clone lies one nucleotide away. The CDR3 DNA is TGCGCCAGCAGCCTTAGAAGCTCCTATGATTCACCCCTCCACTTT. This gives the protein CASSLRSSYDSPLHF. The chain has TRBV19 and TRBJ1-6; D gene uncertain. This CDR3 contains 15 residues. Per germline, CDR1 LNHDA and CDR2 SQIVND (reference sequence).

The chain joins TRBV24-1 to TRBJ2-3; D unresolved. The CDR3 has 16 residues. Per the germline V gene, CDR1 is KGHDR and CDR2 is SFDVKD. Trimming shortened V by 2 bases and J by 0 bases, and 11 bases separated the two germline ends. The CDR3 here is CATSDSSLTSTDTQYF. The CDR3 region has the DNA TGTGCCACCAGTGATTCTTCACTAACTAGCACAGATACGCAGTATTTT.

The chain is built from TRBV2 and TRBJ2-3, with TRBD1 matching 7 bases. This CDR3 region has 14 residues. CDR1 SNHLY and CDR2 FYNNEI come from the germline V gene. With V trimmed by 5 bases and J by 5 bases, 7 bases remained unmatched. The CDR3 region has the DNA TGTGCCAGCAGTTTTAGGACAGGCGGAGATACGCAGTATTTT. Translating it yields CASSFRTGGDTQYF. Using reference TRBV2 and TRBJ2-3 for the parts outside the CDR3, the full variable domain is EPEVTQTPSHQVTQMGQEVILRCVPISNHLYFYWYRQILGQKVEFLVSFYNNEISEKSEIFDDQFSVERPDGSNFTLKIRSTKLEDSAMYFCASSFRTGGDTQYFGPGTRLTVL.

The chain carries TRBV2 and TRBJ2-7; 9 bases fit TRBD1. Per germline, CDR1 SNHLY and CDR2 FYNNEI. CDR3 length: 14 residues. The ends lost 8 bases at V and 4 bases at J; junction bases unmatched: 9. The CDR3 region is CASGEGTGYYEQYF. CDR3 in DNA: TGTGCCAGCGGAGAGGGGACAGGGTATTACGAGCAGTACTTC. The variable domain in full, completed from reference TRBV2 and TRBJ2-7, reads EPEVTQTPSHQVTQMGQEVILRCVPISNHLYFYWYRQILGQKVEFLVSFYNNEISEKSEIFDDQFSVERPDGSNFTLKIRSTKLEDSAMYFCASGEGTGYYEQYFGPGTRLTVT.

This clonotype occurred many times. The gene calls are TRBV6-2 or TRBV6-3 and TRBJ2-5; 8 bases match TRBD1. There are 16 residues in the CDR3. J gave up 5 bases and V 7 bases, and 15 bases lay outside the gene matches. Per the germline V gene, CDR1 is MNHEY and CDR2 is SVGEGT. The CDR3 DNA follows: TGTGCCAGCACCTTGCGTGGACAGGGCGAGTACGAGACCCAGTACTTC. Translating it yields CASTLRGQGEYETQYF.

The V gene is TRBV7-8, the J gene TRBJ1-1; the D gene is possibly TRBD1 (5 bases). Germline V gene data show CDR1 as SGHVS and CDR2 as FQNEAQ. The CDR3 loop spans 17 amino acids. Trimming shortened V by 1 base and J by 7 bases, and 22 bases separated the two germline ends. The CDR3 region is CASSLDSGGGETHEAFF. The CDR3 DNA reads TGTGCCAGCAGCTTAGACAGCGGGGGGGGGGAGACCCATGAAGCTTTCTTT.

The J gene is TRBJ2-1, the V gene TRBV2, with D perhaps TRBD1 or TRBD2 (5 bases each). The CDR3 totals 14 residues. Trimming left V 3 bases short and J 12 bases short, with 18 bases between. The germline V gene encodes CDR1 SNHLY and CDR2 FYNNEI. Written as DNA, the CDR3 is TGTGCCAGCAGTGAGGGAGCGTCTGGGACCACGCAGTTCTTC. It specifies CASSEGASGTTQFF. Supplemented by reference TRBV2 and TRBJ2-1, the full variable domain reads EPEVTQTPSHQVTQMGQEVILRCVPISNHLYFYWYRQILGQKVEFLVSFYNNEISEKSEIFDDQFSVERPDGSNFTLKIRSTKLEDSAMYFCASSEGASGTTQFFGPGTRLTVL.

This chain joins TRBV12-3 or TRBV12-4 and TRBJ1-3, with TRBD1 matching 7 bases. This CDR3 contains 14 residues. Trimming cost V 5 bases and J 4 bases; bases outside gene matches: 5. CDR3 in DNA: TGTGCCAGCAGTGCGACAGGGTCGGGAAACACCATATATTTT. Protein product: CASSATGSGNTIYF.

In the case of this clonotype: The junction departs from germline at one end; a sequencing error may be responsible. This sequence joins TRBV7-3 and TRBJ2-7, with no clear D. CDR3 length equals 14 residues. Per the germline V gene, CDR1 is SGHTA and CDR2 is FQGTGA. The CDR3: CASSIGAISHEQHF. The CDR3 bases are TGTGCCAGCAGTATCGGAGCAATCTCCCACGAGCAGCACTTC.

The chain employs TRBV9 and TRBJ2-5, with D hard to call. This CDR3 comprises 14 residues. CDR1 and CDR2 (germline): SGDLS, YYNGEE. V was clipped by 3 bases and J by 2 bases, with 11 bases between them. This chain's CDR3 is CASSEGPLQETQYF. The CDR3 DNA reads as TGTGCCAGCAGCGAAGGGCCATTACAAGAGACCCAGTACTTC.

Comments on this clonotype: The junction and the germline gene differ at one end; a read error may be behind it. This rearrangement joins TRBV5-1 to TRBJ2-7; D unclear. Germline assignment: CDR1 SGHRS and CDR2 YFSETQ. The CDR3 contains 11 residues. CDR3 in DNA: TGTGCCAGCAGCTTAGTAAGGATTCAGTACTTC. Its translation is CASSLVRIQYF.

This clonotype has a count of ten or more. V and J are TRBV6-1 and TRBJ1-2; D remains ambiguous. Trimming removed 5 bases from V and 4 bases from J, with 14 bases in between. The CDR3 consists of 14 residues. Germline V CDR1 and CDR2: MNHNS, SASEGT. The CDR3 spells CASSFDVVSYGYTF. In DNA form, the CDR3 reads TGTGCCAGCAGTTTCGATGTCGTGTCCTATGGCTACACCTTC.

This chain joins TRBV9 and TRBJ2-3, with 8 bases fitting TRBD1. Germline-derived CDR1 and CDR2 are SGDLS and YYNGEE. V shed 4 bases and J 5 bases; nucleotides not matched to a gene: 9. This CDR3 comprises 15 residues. The CDR3 protein is CASSQKTGVRDTQYF. The CDR3, as DNA: TGTGCCAGCAGCCAAAAGACAGGGGTGCGAGATACGCAGTATTTT.

The chain has TRBV12-3 or TRBV12-4 and TRBJ2-1, with D possibly TRBD2 on 7 matching bases. Between the trimmed V and J ends, which lost 0 bases and 5 bases, there was a span of 14 bases. This CDR3 region has 16 residues. The CDR3 DNA sequence: TGTGCCAGCAGTTTAGCGGGGGGGCCGGATAACAATGAGCAGTTCTTC. Its protein product is CASSLAGGPDNNEQFF.

The V call is TRBV5-1, the J call TRBJ2-5, with a tentative D call TRBD2 (5 bases). With 3 bases removed from V and 2 bases from J, the gap between germline ends came to 14 bases. The germline gives CDR1 SGHRS, CDR2 YFSETQ. This CDR3 is 15 amino acids long. In DNA, the CDR3 is TGCGCCAGCAGCTCGGTCGACTACGAGCAAGAGACCCAGTACTTC. The encoded protein is CASSSVDYEQETQYF.

The genes are TRBV24-1 and TRBJ2-7, with D perhaps TRBD2 (5 bases). The germline V gene has CDR1 KGHDR and CDR2 SFDVKD. CDR3 length: 13 amino acids. V was pared by 11 bases and J by 9 bases, with 22 bases between. This CDR3 is CASSGTGSEAQYF. The CDR3, as DNA: TGTGCCAGCAGCGGAACCGGGTCGGAGGCGCAGTACTTC.

About this clonotype: A clone one base away is much larger, so this may be a read error. In this CDR3 the conserved last residue, phenylalanine or tryptophan, is missing, so a read error is likely. The chain joins TRBV12-3 or TRBV12-4 to TRBJ2-1; TRBD2 agrees at 7 bases. CDR3 length equals 13 residues. V trimming: 3 bases; J trimming: 9 bases; junction bases outside the gene matches: 5. The CDR3 is CASSFSGGGEQFL. The CDR3 DNA follows: TGTGCCAGCAGTTTTTCGGGGGGAGGTGAGCAGTTCCTC.

Concerning this clonotype: The junction shows a germline mismatch at one end, possibly a read error. The rearrangement uses TRBV6-5 and TRBJ2-1; D gene uncertain. CDR3 length: 14 amino acids. Germline V lookup: CDR1 MNHEY, CDR2 SVGAGI. In nucleotides, the CDR3 is TGTGCCACCAGTGGGGATCGCTCCTACAATGAGCAGTTCTTC. Protein: CATSGDRSYNEQFF.

This sequence joins TRBV7-6 and TRBJ2-1; D remains unclear. CDR3 length equals 16 residues. CDR1 and CDR2 from the germline V gene are SGHVS and FNYEAQ. V was shortened by 5 bases and J by 0 bases, with 14 bases between the two germline ends. The CDR3 sequence is CASSVTSVSSYNEQFF. The CDR3 DNA sequence: TGTGCCAGCAGCGTAACTTCGGTTAGCTCCTACAATGAGCAGTTCTTC.

To note about this clonotype: No conserved phenylalanine or tryptophan ends this CDR3, so it is likely a read error. Because the CDR3's place on the DNA is in doubt, the DNA is left out and the CDR3 is given as listed by TCRdb. The rearrangement uses TRBV14 and TRBJ2-7; the table's D gene call, TRBD1, was not cross checked with the DNA. With termini counted, the CDR3 has 13 amino acids. Germline assignment: CDR1 SGHDN and CDR2 FVKESK. Here the CDR3 reads CASSPQGNSGNTI.

This clonotype came up once. The junction shows a germline mismatch at one end, possibly a read error. The chain uses TRBV7-2 and TRBJ1-5, with 10 bases aligning to TRBD1. This CDR3 contains 13 residues. CDR1 is SGHTA, CDR2 FQGNSA, per germline. The CDR3 nucleotides read TGTGCCATCGCCTTGACAGGGGGCCAGCCCCAGCGTTTT. Its translation: CAIALTGGQPQRF.

With regard to this clonotype: Compared with germline, one end of the junction differs, possibly owing to a read error. The chain carries TRBV7-3 and TRBJ2-7, with D possibly matching TRBD2 (5 bases). Germline loops: CDR1 SGHTA, CDR2 FQGTGA. The CDR3 loop spans 13 amino acids. DNA of the CDR3: TGTGCTAGCAGCTTAGCACTAGGGTACGAGCAGTACTTC. It codes for CASSLALGYEQYF.

This clonotype appeared a few times. Just one base apart from a much larger clone, this may be a read error. The chain has TRBV7-2 and TRBJ2-5; no clear D gene. The germline gives CDR1 SGHTA, CDR2 FQGNSA. The V and J ends lost 5 bases and 1 base respectively, with 11 bases between them. CDR3 length equals 14 residues. CDR3 protein: CASSPTWAQETQYF. The CDR3 nucleotides read TGTGCCAGCAGCCCGACATGGGCCCAAGAGACCCAGTACTTC.

The chain joins TRBV19 to TRBJ1-2; TRBD1 matches 9 bases. Germline V CDR1 and CDR2: LNHDA, SQIVND (reference sequence). The CDR3 has 14 amino acids. The J segment lost 7 bases and the V segment lost 1 base, leaving 4 bases of the junction unmatched. CDR3 nucleotides: TGTGCCAGTAGTATAGGGACAGGGGAATCTGGCTACACCTTC. Translation: CASSIGTGESGYTF.

A word on this clonotype: Its ends do not fully match the called genes, so a read error is possible. This sequence joins TRBV9 and TRBJ1-2; D is undetermined. The CDR3 consists of 13 residues. Germline CDR1 SGDLS, CDR2 YYNGEE. CDR3 loop: CASSVVGNYGYTF. DNA for the CDR3: TGTGCCAGCAGCGTAGTGGGGAACTATGGCTACACCTTT.